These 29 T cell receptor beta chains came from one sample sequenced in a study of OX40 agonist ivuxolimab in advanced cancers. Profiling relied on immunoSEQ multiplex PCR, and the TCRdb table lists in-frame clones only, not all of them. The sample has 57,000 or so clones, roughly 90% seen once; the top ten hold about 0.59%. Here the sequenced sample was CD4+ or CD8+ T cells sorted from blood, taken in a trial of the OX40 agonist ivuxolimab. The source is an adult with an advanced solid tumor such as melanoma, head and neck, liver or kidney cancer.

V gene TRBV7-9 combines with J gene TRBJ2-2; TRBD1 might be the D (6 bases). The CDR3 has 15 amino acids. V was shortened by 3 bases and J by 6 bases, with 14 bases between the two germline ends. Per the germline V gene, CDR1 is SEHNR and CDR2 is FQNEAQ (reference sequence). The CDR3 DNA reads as TGTGCCAGCAGCTTTAACAGGGCAGCCGCCGGGGAGCTGTTTTTT. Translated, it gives CASSFNRAAAGELFF.

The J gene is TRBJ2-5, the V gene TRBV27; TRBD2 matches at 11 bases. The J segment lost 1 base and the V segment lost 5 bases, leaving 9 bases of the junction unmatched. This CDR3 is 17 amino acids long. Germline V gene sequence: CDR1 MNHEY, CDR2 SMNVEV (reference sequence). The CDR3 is CASSPRGTSGVQETQYF. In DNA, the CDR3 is TGTGCCAGCAGTCCCCGTGGGACTAGCGGAGTCCAAGAGACCCAGTACTTC.

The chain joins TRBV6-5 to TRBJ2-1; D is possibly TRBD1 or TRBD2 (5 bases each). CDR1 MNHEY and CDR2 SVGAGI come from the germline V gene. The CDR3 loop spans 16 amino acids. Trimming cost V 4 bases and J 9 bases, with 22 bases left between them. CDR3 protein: CASSSLRGGGEGEQFF. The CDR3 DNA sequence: TGTGCCAGCAGTTCCCTCCGTGGGGGTGGGGAAGGTGAGCAGTTCTTC.

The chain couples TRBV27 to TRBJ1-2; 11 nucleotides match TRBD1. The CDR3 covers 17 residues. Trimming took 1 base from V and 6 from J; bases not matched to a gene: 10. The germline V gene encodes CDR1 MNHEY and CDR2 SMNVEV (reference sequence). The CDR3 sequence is CASSLLGQGARPDGYTF. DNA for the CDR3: TGTGCCAGCAGTTTATTAGGACAGGGGGCTCGGCCGGATGGCTACACCTTC.

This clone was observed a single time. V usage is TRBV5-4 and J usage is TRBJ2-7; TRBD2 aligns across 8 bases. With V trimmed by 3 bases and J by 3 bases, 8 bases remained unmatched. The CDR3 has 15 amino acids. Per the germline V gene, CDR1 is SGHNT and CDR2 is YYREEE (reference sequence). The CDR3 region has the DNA TGTGCCAGCAGCTCGATAGCAGCGGGAGACTACGAGCAGTACTTC. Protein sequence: CASSSIAAGDYEQYF.

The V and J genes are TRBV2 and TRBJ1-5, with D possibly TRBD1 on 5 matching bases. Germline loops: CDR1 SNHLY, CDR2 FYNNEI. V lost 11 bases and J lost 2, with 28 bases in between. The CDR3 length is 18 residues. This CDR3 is CAPTFAGTGWGCNQPQHF. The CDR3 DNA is TGTGCCCCTACCTTCGCGGGGACGGGTTGGGGTTGCAATCAGCCCCAGCATTTT.

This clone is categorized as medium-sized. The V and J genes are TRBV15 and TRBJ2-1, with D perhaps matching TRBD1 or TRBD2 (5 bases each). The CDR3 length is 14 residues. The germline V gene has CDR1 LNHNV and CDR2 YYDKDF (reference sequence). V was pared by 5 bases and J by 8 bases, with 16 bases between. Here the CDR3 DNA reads TGTGCCACCAGCTCTCCGGGACCCGTCGATGAGCAGTTCTTC. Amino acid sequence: CATSSPGPVDEQFF.

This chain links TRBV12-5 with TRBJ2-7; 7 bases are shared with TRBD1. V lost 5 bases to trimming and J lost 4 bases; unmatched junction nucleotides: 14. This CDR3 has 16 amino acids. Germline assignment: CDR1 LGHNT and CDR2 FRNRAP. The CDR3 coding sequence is TGTGCTAGTGGTATCTCTACAGGGGCCCTCCCGTACGAGCAGTACTTC. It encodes CASGISTGALPYEQYF.

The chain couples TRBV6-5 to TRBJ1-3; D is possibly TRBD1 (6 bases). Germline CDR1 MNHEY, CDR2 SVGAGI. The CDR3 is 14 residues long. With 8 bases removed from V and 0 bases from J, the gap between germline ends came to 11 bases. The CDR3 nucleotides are TGTGCCAGCCGCGGACAGAGCTCTGGAAACACCATATATTTT. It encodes CASRGQSSGNTIYF.

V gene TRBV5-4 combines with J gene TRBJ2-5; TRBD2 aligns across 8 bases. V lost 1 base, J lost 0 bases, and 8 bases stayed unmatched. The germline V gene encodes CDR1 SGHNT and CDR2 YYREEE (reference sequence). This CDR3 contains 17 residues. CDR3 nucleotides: TGTGCCAGCAGCTTGACTAGCGGATCCCCTTACCAAGAGACCCAGTACTTC. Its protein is CASSLTSGSPYQETQYF.

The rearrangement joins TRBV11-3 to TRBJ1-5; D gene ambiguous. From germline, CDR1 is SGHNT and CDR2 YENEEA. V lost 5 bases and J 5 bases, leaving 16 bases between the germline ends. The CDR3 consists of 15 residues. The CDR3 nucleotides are TGTGCCAGCAGCCACTCCGGGAGGCGGTATCAGCCCCAGCATTTT. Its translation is CASSHSGRRYQPQHF.

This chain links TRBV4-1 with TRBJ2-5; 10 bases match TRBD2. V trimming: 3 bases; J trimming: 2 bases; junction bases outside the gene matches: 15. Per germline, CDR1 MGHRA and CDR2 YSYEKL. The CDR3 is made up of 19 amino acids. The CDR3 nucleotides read TGCGCCAGCAGCCACCAGAAAACTAGCGGGGCAGGCAGTCAAGAGACCCAGTACTTC. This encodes CASSHQKTSGAGSQETQYF.

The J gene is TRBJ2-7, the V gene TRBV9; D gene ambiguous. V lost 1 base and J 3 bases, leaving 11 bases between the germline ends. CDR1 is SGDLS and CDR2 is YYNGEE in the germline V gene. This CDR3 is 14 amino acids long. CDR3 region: CASSVQVNDYEQYF. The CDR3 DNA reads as TGTGCCAGCAGCGTACAAGTGAACGACTACGAGCAGTACTTC.

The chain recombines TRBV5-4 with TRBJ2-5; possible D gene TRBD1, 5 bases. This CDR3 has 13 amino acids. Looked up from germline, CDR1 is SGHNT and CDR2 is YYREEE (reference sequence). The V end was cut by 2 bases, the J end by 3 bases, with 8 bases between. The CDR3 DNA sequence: TGTGCCAGCAGCTTACAGGTTGAAGAGACCCAGTACTTC. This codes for CASSLQVEETQYF.

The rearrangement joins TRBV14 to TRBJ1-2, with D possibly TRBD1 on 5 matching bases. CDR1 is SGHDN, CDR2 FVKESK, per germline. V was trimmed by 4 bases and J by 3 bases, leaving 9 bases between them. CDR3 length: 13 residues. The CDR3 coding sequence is TGTGCCAGCAGCCTGGGGGGAGACTATGGCTACACCTTC. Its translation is CASSLGGDYGYTF.

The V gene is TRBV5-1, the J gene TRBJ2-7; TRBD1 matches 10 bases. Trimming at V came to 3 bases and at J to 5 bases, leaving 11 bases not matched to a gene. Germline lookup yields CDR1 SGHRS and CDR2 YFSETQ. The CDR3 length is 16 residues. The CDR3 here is CASSSYRDRGIHEQYF. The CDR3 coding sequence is TGCGCCAGCAGCTCCTACCGGGACAGGGGAATCCACGAGCAGTACTTC.

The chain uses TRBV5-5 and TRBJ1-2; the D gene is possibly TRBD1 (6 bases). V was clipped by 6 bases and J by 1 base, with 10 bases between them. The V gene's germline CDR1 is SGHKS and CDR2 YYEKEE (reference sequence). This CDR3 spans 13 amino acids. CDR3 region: CASNGQYNYGYTF. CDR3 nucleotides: TGTGCCAGCAATGGACAGTATAACTATGGCTACACCTTC.

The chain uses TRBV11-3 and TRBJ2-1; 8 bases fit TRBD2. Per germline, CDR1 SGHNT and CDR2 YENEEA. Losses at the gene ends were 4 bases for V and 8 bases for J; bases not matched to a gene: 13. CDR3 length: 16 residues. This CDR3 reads CASSSSPGGPSDEQFF. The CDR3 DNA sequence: TGTGCCAGCAGCTCTAGCCCGGGAGGGCCCTCGGATGAGCAGTTCTTC.

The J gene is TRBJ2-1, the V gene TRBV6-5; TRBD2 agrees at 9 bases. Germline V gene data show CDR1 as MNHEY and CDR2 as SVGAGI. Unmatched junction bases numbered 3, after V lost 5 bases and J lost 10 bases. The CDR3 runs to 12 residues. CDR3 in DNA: TGTGCCAGCAGTGGGACTAGCTGGGAGCAGTTCTTC. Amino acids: CASSGTSWEQFF.

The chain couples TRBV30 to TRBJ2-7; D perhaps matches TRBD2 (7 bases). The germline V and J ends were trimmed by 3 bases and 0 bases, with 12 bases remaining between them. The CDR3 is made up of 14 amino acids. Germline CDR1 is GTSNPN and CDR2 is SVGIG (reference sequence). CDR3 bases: TGTGCCTGGAGCTGGGGAGGGGGCTCCTACGAGCAGTACTTC. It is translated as CAWSWGGGSYEQYF.

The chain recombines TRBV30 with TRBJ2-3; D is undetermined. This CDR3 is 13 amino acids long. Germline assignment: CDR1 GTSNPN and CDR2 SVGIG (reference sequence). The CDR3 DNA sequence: TGTTGTCTGGGCGTTCGGGGCACAGATACGCAGTATTTT. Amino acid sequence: CCLGVRGTDTQYF.

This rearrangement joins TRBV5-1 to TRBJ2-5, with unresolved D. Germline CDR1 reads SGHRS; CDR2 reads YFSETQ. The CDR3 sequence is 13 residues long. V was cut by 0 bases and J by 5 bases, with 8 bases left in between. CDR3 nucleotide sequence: TGCGCCAGCAGCTTGGTCCAACCGGAGACCCAGTACTTC. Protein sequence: CASSLVQPETQYF.

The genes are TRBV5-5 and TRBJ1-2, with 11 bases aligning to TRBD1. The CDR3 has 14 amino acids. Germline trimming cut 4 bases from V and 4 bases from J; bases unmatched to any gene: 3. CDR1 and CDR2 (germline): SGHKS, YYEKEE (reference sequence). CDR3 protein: CASSGTGGFYGYTF. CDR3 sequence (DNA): TGTGCCAGCAGCGGGACAGGGGGGTTCTATGGCTACACCTTC.

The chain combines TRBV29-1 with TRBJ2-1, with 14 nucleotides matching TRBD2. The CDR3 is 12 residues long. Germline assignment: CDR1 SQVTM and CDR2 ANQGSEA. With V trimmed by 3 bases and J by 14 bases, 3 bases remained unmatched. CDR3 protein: CSVEMGLAGEFF. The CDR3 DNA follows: TGCAGCGTTGAGATGGGACTAGCGGGGGAGTTCTTC.

The CDR3 bases are TGTGCCAGCAGCCGCAAACTAGCGGGACTCCAAGAGACCCAGTACTTC. Protein product: CASSRKLAGLQETQYF. The genes are TRBV7-2 and TRBJ2-5, with 10 bases matching TRBD2. The CDR3 has 16 amino acids. Germline V lookup: CDR1 SGHTA, CDR2 FQGNSA. V was clipped by 5 bases and J by 1 base; unmatched bases: 7. The whole variable domain, remainder taken from reference TRBV7-2 and TRBJ2-5, is GAGVSQSPSNKVTEKGKDVELRCDPISGHTALYWYRQSLGQGLEFLIYFQGNSAPDKSGLPSDRFSAERTGGSVSTLTIQRTQQEDSAVYLCASSRKLAGLQETQYFGPGTRLLVL.

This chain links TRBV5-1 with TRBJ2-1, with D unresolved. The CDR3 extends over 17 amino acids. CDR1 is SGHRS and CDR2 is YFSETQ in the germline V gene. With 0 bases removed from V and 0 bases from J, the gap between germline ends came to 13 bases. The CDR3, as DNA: TGCGCCAGCAGCTTGGTCTTTGGCTCAAGCTCCTACAATGAGCAGTTCTTC. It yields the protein CASSLVFGSSSYNEQFF. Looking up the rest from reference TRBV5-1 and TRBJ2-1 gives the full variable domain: KAGVTQTPRYLIKTRGQQVTLSCSPISGHRSVSWYQQTPGQGLQFLFEYFSETQRNKGNFPGRFSGRQFSNSRSEMNVSTLELGDSALYLCASSLVFGSSSYNEQFFGPGTRLTVL.

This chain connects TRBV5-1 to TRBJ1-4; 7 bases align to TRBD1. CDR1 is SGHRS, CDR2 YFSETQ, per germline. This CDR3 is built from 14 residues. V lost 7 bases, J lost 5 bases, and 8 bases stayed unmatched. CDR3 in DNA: TGCGCCAGCGGAGGAGGGGGCTCCAATGAAAAACTGTTTTTT. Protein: CASGGGGSNEKLFF.

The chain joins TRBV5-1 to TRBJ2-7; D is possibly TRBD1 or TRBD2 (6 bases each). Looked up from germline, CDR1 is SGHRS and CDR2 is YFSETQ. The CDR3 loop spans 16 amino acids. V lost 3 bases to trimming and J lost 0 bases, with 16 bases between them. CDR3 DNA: TGCGCCAGCAGCTGGAAGGGGGGCTCCCCCTCCTACGAGCAGTACTTC. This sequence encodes CASSWKGGSPSYEQYF.

DNA for the CDR3: TGTGCCAGCAGTTACTCGGAGGCTCTACGGAACACTGAAGCTTTCTTT. It specifies CASSYSEALRNTEAFF. The rearrangement uses TRBV6-5 and TRBJ1-1; unclear D gene. This CDR3 is 16 amino acids long. V gave up 0 bases and J gave up 1 base, with 12 bases separating them. CDR1 is MNHEY, CDR2 SVGAGI, per germline.